One and the same sample provided the 18 T cell receptor beta chains below, sequenced in a study of T-cell reconstitution after alpha-beta-depleted transplantation in children. Overall study findings and caveats: By one year post-transplant, T-cell counts and diversity largely arose from T cells that were newly produced.

No antigen has been identified for these receptors. Unique molecular identifiers were used in preparing the TCRbeta library. TCRdb re-called the PCR reads through MiXCR, storing one row per CDR3 protein. The sample records 250,000 to 300,000 distinct CDR3 sequences, roughly 7.8% being singletons. This specimen was peripheral blood, taken 360 days after TCRalphabeta/CD19-depleted stem cell transplant. These receptors were taken from a female patient aged 2-15 years who had a stem cell transplant for Fanconi anemia, so the T cells may come from the graft donor.

This clonotype was seen a handful of times. V is TRBV24-1 and J is TRBJ1-5, with D hard to call. Trimming left V 4 bases short and J 7 bases short, with 13 bases between. Germline V gene sequence: CDR1 KGHDR, CDR2 SFDVKD. The CDR3 is 14 residues long. Here the CDR3 reads CATSEAGTRQPQHF. DNA for the CDR3: TGTGCCACCAGTGAGGCCGGCACGCGGCAGCCCCAGCATTTT.

This clonotype was recorded at least ten times. The chain has TRBV12-3 or TRBV12-4 and TRBJ2-6, with 7 nucleotides matching TRBD1. V dropped 4 bases and J dropped 1; count of bases not matched to a gene: 1. There are 15 residues in the CDR3. The CDR3, as DNA: TGTGCCAGCAGTTGGACAGGATCTGGGGCCAACGTCCTGACTTTC. It specifies CASSWTGSGANVLTF.

V and J are TRBV14 and TRBJ1-4; D gene unclear. Germline V CDR1 and CDR2: SGHDN, FVKESK. The CDR3 runs to 15 residues. The V end lost 0 bases, the J end lost 13 bases, and 18 bases lay between the germline ends. DNA for the CDR3: TGTGCCAGCAGCCAAGATCTGAAGGCAACCCGAATACTGTTTTTT. Residues: CASSQDLKATRILFF. The whole variable domain, filled in from reference TRBV14 and TRBJ1-4, reads EAGVTQFPSHSVIEKGQTVTLRCDPISGHDNLYWYRRVMGKEIKFLLHFVKESKQDESGMPNNRFLAERTGGTYSTLKVQPAELEDSGVYFCASSQDLKATRILFFGSGTQLSVL.

At least ten counts were recorded for this clonotype. The rearrangement links TRBV13 to TRBJ2-2; D unclear. CDR3 length: 14 amino acids. The V and J ends lost 5 bases and 0 bases respectively, with 7 bases between them. Germline V gene sequence: CDR1 PRHDT, CDR2 FYEKMQ (reference sequence). The DNA for the CDR3 is TGTGCCAGCAGCCCCCCACCGAACACCGGGGAGCTGTTTTTT. It yields the protein CASSPPPNTGELFF.

This clonotype occurred a few times. This chain uses TRBV24-1 with TRBJ2-1, with TRBD1 identical over 7 bases. The CDR3 runs to 13 residues. Germline loops: CDR1 KGHDR, CDR2 SFDVKD. With 4 bases clipped from V and 11 bases from J, the junction kept 7 bases outside the gene matches. CDR3 coding DNA: TGTGCCACCAGTGACGTGACAGGGAATAAGCAGTTCTTC. This gives the protein CATSDVTGNKQFF.

This clonotype was recorded many times. This chain links TRBV4-2 with TRBJ2-7, with D hard to call. Germline CDR1 LGHNA, CDR2 YNFKEQ. Trimming left V 1 base short and J 4 bases short, with 14 bases between. The CDR3 totals 15 residues. CDR3 DNA sequence: TGTGCCAGCAGCCAAGTAGGGCACACAAATTACGAGCAGTACTTC. Amino acid sequence: CASSQVGHTNYEQYF.

This clonotype was recorded at least ten times. The chain joins TRBV4-2 to TRBJ2-5; D gene unclear. The CDR3 sequence is 13 residues long. The V gene's germline CDR1 is LGHNA and CDR2 YNFKEQ. Trimming removed 0 bases from V and 5 bases from J, with 7 bases in between. CDR3 in DNA: TGTGCCAGCAGCCAAGATTCCTGGGAGACCCAGTACTTC. It translates to CASSQDSWETQYF.

V and J are TRBV30 and TRBJ2-1, with 7 bases fitting TRBD1. The CDR3 consists of 16 residues. Germline CDR1 and CDR2: GTSNPN and SVGIG (reference sequence). V shed 0 bases, J shed 4 bases, and the junction held 9 bases outside the gene matches. The CDR3 loop reads CAWSVQLGQKYNEQFF. In DNA form, the CDR3 reads TGTGCCTGGAGTGTACAACTGGGACAGAAATACAATGAGCAGTTCTTC.

This clonotype showed up many times. The chain couples TRBV7-9 to TRBJ2-7; either TRBD1 or TRBD2 may supply D (5 bases each). V was trimmed by 5 bases and J by 0 bases, leaving 20 bases between them. The germline gives CDR1 SEHNR, CDR2 FQNEAQ (reference sequence). This CDR3 region has 17 residues. The CDR3 DNA is TGTGCCAGCAGCGCGCGAACCGGGACCACTAGCTCCTACGAGCAGTACTTC. This encodes CASSARTGTTSSYEQYF.

This clonotype showed up many times. The chain recombines TRBV15 with TRBJ1-4, with 7 positions matching TRBD1. The trim removed 1 base at V and 7 bases at J, leaving 15 bases unmatched. CDR1 LNHNV and CDR2 YYDKDF come from the germline V gene (reference sequence). This CDR3 spans 18 amino acids. CDR3 amino acids: CATSRGLTAGGYSEKLFF. The CDR3 DNA sequence: TGTGCCACCAGCAGAGGCTTGACGGCAGGGGGGTATTCTGAAAAACTGTTTTTT.

This clonotype was detected many times. The chain combines TRBV20-1 with TRBJ2-7; D is undetermined. Germline CDR1 and CDR2: DFQATT and SNEGSKA (reference sequence). This CDR3 contains 10 residues. Deletions cut 5 bases from V and 7 bases from J, with 9 bases between. The CDR3 DNA reads as TGCAGTGCTGGAAGACTGGAGCAGTACTTC. This encodes CSAGRLEQYF.

This clonotype was counted at least ten times. The chain recombines TRBV5-1 with TRBJ2-4, with D unresolved. Per germline, CDR1 SGHRS and CDR2 YFSETQ. The CDR3 is 15 residues long. Deletions cut 4 bases from V and 6 bases from J, with 17 bases between. The CDR3 loop is CASSPHAQDGNIQYF. DNA for the CDR3: TGCGCCAGCAGCCCCCACGCCCAAGACGGAAACATTCAGTACTTC.

This clonotype was picked up many times. The J gene is TRBJ1-2, the V gene TRBV5-1; 10 bases are a match to TRBD1. The CDR3 length is 15 residues. CDR1 and CDR2 (germline): SGHRS, YFSETQ. V gave up 4 bases and J gave up 13 bases; unmatched junction bases: 16. The chain's CDR3 is CASSRNSGTGAFSTF. The CDR3 DNA is TGCGCCAGCAGCCGAAACTCTGGGACAGGGGCGTTCAGCACCTTC.

Concerning this clonotype: A much more abundant neighbour one base away suggests this may be a read error. The CDR3 ends on some other residue instead of the conserved phenylalanine or tryptophan, so this is likely a read error. This sequence joins TRBV4-3 and TRBJ1-2; no reliable D call. Germline V CDR1 and CDR2: LGHNA, YSLEER. This CDR3 is 14 amino acids long. The ends were cut back, 1 base at V and 2 bases at J, with 8 bases in the middle. DNA of the CDR3: TGCGCCAGCAGCCAAGGGAGGCAGAACTATGGCTACACCTTA. Protein: CASSQGRQNYGYTL.

There are a few counts of this clonotype. The J gene is TRBJ2-3, the V gene TRBV24-1; TRBD2 agrees at 9 bases. After removal of 3 bases from V and 1 base from J, the junction contained 4 bases not matched to a gene. Germline values: CDR1 KGHDR, CDR2 SFDVKD. The CDR3 contains 16 residues. The CDR3 nucleotides read TGTGCCACCAGTGATCCTAGCGGGGACCGCACAGATACGCAGTATTTT. Translated, it gives CATSDPSGDRTDTQYF.

The V gene is TRBV24-1, the J gene TRBJ2-5, with TRBD1 identical over 10 bases. There are 16 residues in the CDR3. Losses at the gene ends were 3 bases for V and 5 bases for J; bases not matched to a gene: 8. Looked up from germline, CDR1 is KGHDR and CDR2 is SFDVKD. The CDR3 sequence is CATSDPTTGGWETQYF. For the CDR3, the DNA is TGTGCCACCAGTGATCCGACGACAGGGGGCTGGGAGACCCAGTACTTC.

The sample holds a few counts of this clonotype. The chain uses TRBV5-6 and TRBJ1-1; D remains unclear. Trimming shortened V by 2 bases and J by 2 bases, and 13 bases separated the two germline ends. The CDR3 totals 15 residues. Looked up from germline, CDR1 is SGHDT and CDR2 is YYEEEE. CDR3 sequence: CASSLGPGFNTEAFF. The DNA of the CDR3 is TGTGCCAGCAGCTTAGGTCCGGGATTCAACACTGAAGCTTTCTTT. The full variable domain, rest sourced from reference TRBV5-6 and TRBJ1-1, is DAGVTQSPTHLIKTRGQQVTLRCSPKSGHDTVSWYQQALGQGPQFIFQYYEEEERQRGNFPDRFSGHQFPNYSSELNVNALLLGDSALYLCASSLGPGFNTEAFFGQGTRLTVV.

CDR3 amino acids: CASSDGREGSTDTQYF. DNA of the CDR3: TGTGCCAGCAGTGATGGGCGGGAGGGCAGTACAGATACGCAGTATTTT. The gene calls are TRBV2 and TRBJ2-3; 9 nucleotides align to TRBD2. Looked up from germline, CDR1 is SNHLY and CDR2 is FYNNEI. V lost 3 bases, J lost 3 bases, and 7 bases stayed unmatched. The CDR3 contains 16 residues.